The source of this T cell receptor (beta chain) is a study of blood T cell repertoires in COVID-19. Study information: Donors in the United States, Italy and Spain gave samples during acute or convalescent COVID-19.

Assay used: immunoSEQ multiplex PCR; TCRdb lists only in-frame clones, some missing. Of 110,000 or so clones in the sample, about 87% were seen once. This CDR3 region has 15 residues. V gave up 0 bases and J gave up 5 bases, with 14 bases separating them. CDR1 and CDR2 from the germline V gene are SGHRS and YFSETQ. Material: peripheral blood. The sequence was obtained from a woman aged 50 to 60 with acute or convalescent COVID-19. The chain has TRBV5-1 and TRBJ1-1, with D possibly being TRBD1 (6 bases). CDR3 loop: CASSLVAGAWTEAFF. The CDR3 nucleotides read TGCGCCAGCAGCTTGGTAGCGGGGGCGTGGACTGAAGCTTTCTTT.